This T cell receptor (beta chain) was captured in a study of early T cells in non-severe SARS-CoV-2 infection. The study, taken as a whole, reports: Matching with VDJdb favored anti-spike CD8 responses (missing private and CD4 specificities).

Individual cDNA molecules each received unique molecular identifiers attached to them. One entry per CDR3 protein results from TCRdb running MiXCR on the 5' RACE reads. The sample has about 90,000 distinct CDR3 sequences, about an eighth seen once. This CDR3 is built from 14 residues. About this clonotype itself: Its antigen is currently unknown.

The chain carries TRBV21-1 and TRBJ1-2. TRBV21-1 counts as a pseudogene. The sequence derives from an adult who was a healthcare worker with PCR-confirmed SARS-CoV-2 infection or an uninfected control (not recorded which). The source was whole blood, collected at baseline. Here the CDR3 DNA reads TGTGCCAGCAGCCCTAGCCGGGGAGGCTATGGCTACACCTTC. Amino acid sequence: CASSPSRGGYGYTF.